These T cell receptor beta chains were read from a single sample in a study of blood T cell repertoires in COVID-19. Profiled with immunoSEQ multiplex PCR; TCRdb holds only in-frame clones, not every one. The sample records about 88,000 clones, roughly 84% being singletons. Sample: peripheral blood. These receptors were obtained from an elderly woman with acute or convalescent COVID-19. Both conserved end residues are part of each CDR3. The D gene is left open where the match is weak. A row's size may be missing; if present it is once, few, many or a size class.

d_call,j_call,clone_size,v_call,cdr3_nt,cdr3_aa
TRBD1,TRBJ2-2,.,TRBV15,TGTGCCACCAGCAGGGGGGACAGAAACACCGGGGAGCTGTTTTTT,CATSRGDRNTGELFF
TRBD1,TRBJ1-2,few,TRBV28,TGTGCCAGCAGTTTAGTGGCAGGGGGTAGCTATGGCTACACCTTC,CASSLVAGGSYGYTF
TRBD1,TRBJ2-7,.,TRBV6-1,TGTGCCAGCAGTGAAGGGACAGGAATGTACGAGCAGTACTTC,CASSEGTGMYEQYF
TRBD1,TRBJ2-4,.,TRBV2,TGTGCCAGCGGATCCGGTTTGGACAGGGAAAGCGACATTCAGTACTTC,CASGSGLDRESDIQYF
.,TRBJ2-2,.,TRBV7-3,TGTGCCAGCAGCCTCCTAGATCTCACCGGGGAGCTGTTTTTT,CASSLLDLTGELFF
TRBD2,TRBJ2-1,.,TRBV28,TGTGCCAGCAGTACCTTCGGGGGGGTTAATGAGCAGTTCTTC,CASSTFGGVNEQFF
TRBD1,TRBJ2-1,.,TRBV19,TGTGCCAGTAGTATAGATCAGGGGGCGGCGCTCAATGAGCAGTTCTTC,CASSIDQGAALNEQFF
.,TRBJ1-1,.,TRBV5-1,TGCGCCAGCAGCTTGGATGGGAGCACTGAAGCTTTCTTT,CASSLDGSTEAFF
TRBD1,TRBJ1-2,.,TRBV29-1,TGCAGCGTTGATAAAAGGGACAGGGGTACCAACTATGGCTACACCTTC,CSVDKRDRGTNYGYTF
TRBD1,TRBJ2-5,.,TRBV27,TGTGCCAGCAGTACCGACAGGGGGCGGTCGGTTCTAAGAGAGACCCAGTACTTC,CASSTDRGRSVLRETQYF